This passage covers 23 T cell receptor beta chains from one sample sequenced in a study of CD8+ T cells in alopecia areata. TCR sequencing used cDNA made by reverse transcription of extracted RNA. Sequencing used immunoSEQ multiplex PCR; TCRdb keeps in-frame clones, though not all of them. The sample has some 210,000 clones; 57% are singletons. The material was CD4+ T cells sorted from blood, obtained at week 0. The receptors come from a human donor with alopecia areata.

The chain uses TRBV4-1 and TRBJ2-5; 16 bases match TRBD2. After removal of 0 bases from V and 5 bases from J, the junction contained 9 bases not matched to a gene. The CDR3 totals 19 residues. Germline V gene data show CDR1 as MGHRA and CDR2 as YSYEKL. The DNA for the CDR3 is TGCGCCAGCAGCCAAGAGAGGGGGACTAGCGGGAGGGCCAGGGAGACCCAGTACTTC. It is translated as CASSQERGTSGRARETQYF.

The chain employs TRBV2 and TRBJ2-2; unclear D gene. V dropped 6 bases and J dropped 3 bases, with 5 bases sitting between them. The CDR3 is made up of 12 amino acids. The germline CDR1 and CDR2 sequences are SNHLY and FYNNEI. The CDR3 protein is CASRLYTGELFF. The CDR3 coding sequence is TGTGCCAGCAGACTGTACACCGGGGAGCTGTTTTTT.

The chain couples TRBV7-2 to TRBJ2-7, with D perhaps TRBD1 (6 bases). CDR1 SGHTA and CDR2 FQGNSA come from the germline V gene. This CDR3 comprises 13 residues. V was clipped by 5 bases and J by 4 bases, with 12 bases between them. This CDR3 reads CASSPGQRYEQYF. CDR3 DNA: TGTGCCAGCAGCCCCGGACAGCGTTACGAGCAGTACTTC. Together with reference TRBV7-2 and TRBJ2-7, the CDR3 gives the full variable domain: GAGVSQSPSNKVTEKGKDVELRCDPISGHTALYWYRQSLGQGLEFLIYFQGNSAPDKSGLPSDRFSAERTGGSVSTLTIQRTQQEDSAVYLCASSPGQRYEQYFGPGTRLTVT.

This clone was seen a few times. This chain joins TRBV5-6 and TRBJ2-7, with 11 bases fitting TRBD2. Looked up from germline, CDR1 is SGHDT and CDR2 is YYEEEE. The J segment lost 3 bases and the V segment lost 0 bases, leaving 8 bases of the junction unmatched. The CDR3 extends over 17 amino acids. The CDR3 reads CASSLELLAGASYEQYF. CDR3 DNA sequence: TGTGCCAGCAGCTTGGAGCTACTAGCGGGGGCTAGCTACGAGCAGTACTTC.

There are a few counts of this clone. The chain joins TRBV11-1 to TRBJ2-5, with D uncertain. Germline V CDR1 and CDR2: SGHAT, FQDESV (reference sequence). The CDR3 is 15 residues long. Trimming took 7 bases from V and 2 from J, leaving 17 bases between them. CDR3 region: CASTPSRLLQETQYF. CDR3 coding DNA: TGTGCCAGCACGCCATCCCGACTGTTACAAGAGACCCAGTACTTC.

The chain carries TRBV5-1 and TRBJ2-1; possible D gene TRBD2, 5 bases. Germline V gives CDR1 SGHRS, CDR2 YFSETQ. The CDR3 runs 13 residues. Deletions cut 0 bases from V and 6 bases from J, with 7 bases between. This CDR3 is CASSLVLANEQFF. The CDR3 coding sequence is TGCGCCAGCAGCTTGGTGCTAGCCAATGAGCAGTTCTTC.

This clone was seen only a few times. The CDR3 sequence is CAWSGSGGRNQPQHF. CDR3 nucleotides: TGTGCCTGGAGTGGTTCAGGGGGCCGAAATCAGCCCCAGCATTTT. The chain uses TRBV30 and TRBJ1-5; the match to TRBD1 covers 8 bases. Losses at the gene ends were 1 base for V and 4 bases for J; bases not matched to a gene: 6. Germline CDR1 is GTSNPN and CDR2 is SVGIG (reference sequence). The length of the CDR3 is 15 residues.

The chain is built from TRBV19 and TRBJ1-2, with D possibly TRBD1 on 5 matching bases. CDR3 length: 14 residues. The V end was cut by 4 bases, the J end by 1 base, with 10 bases between. Per the germline V gene, CDR1 is LNHDA and CDR2 is SQIVND (reference sequence). This CDR3 reads CASSTWGDNYGYTF. The CDR3 DNA sequence: TGTGCCAGTAGTACCTGGGGGGATAACTATGGCTACACCTTC.

This clone is a singleton in its sample. The V gene is TRBV30, the J gene TRBJ2-2; perhaps TRBD2 as D (6 bases). V lost 1 base and J lost 7, with 13 bases in between. This CDR3 comprises 14 residues. Germline loops: CDR1 GTSNPN, CDR2 SVGIG (reference sequence). Here the CDR3 reads CAWSATSQIGELFF. The CDR3 DNA reads TGTGCCTGGAGTGCGACTAGTCAAATCGGGGAGCTGTTTTTT.

This clone was recorded many times. V gene TRBV11-2 combines with J gene TRBJ2-1; perhaps TRBD1 as D (5 bases). V dropped 5 bases and J dropped 2 bases, with 13 bases sitting between them. The CDR3 runs 15 residues. Germline assignment: CDR1 SGHAT and CDR2 FQNNGV. CDR3 region: CASSTTVTPYNEQFF. As DNA, the CDR3 is TGTGCCAGCAGCACGACAGTTACACCCTACAATGAGCAGTTCTTC.

This clone has only a few counts. The DNA for the CDR3 is TGTGCCAGCAACGAACAGGACAGGGAGGATGCAGATACGCAGTATTTT. Amino acids: CASNEQDREDADTQYF. V gene TRBV7-9 combines with J gene TRBJ2-3; 8 nucleotides align to TRBD1. Germline values: CDR1 SEHNR, CDR2 FQNEAQ (reference sequence). The CDR3 is 16 amino acids. The V segment lost 7 bases and the J segment 4 bases; nucleotides outside the gene matches: 13.

This clone was counted a few times. This sequence joins TRBV4-1 and TRBJ1-4; perhaps TRBD1 as D (5 bases). Per the germline V gene, CDR1 is MGHRA and CDR2 is YSYEKL. Trimming shortened V by 1 base and J by 7 bases, and 13 bases separated the two germline ends. The CDR3 runs to 15 residues. CDR3 in DNA: TGCGCCAGCAGCCAAGGCGGGACGAGGAGTGAAAAACTGTTTTTT. As protein: CASSQGGTRSEKLFF.

The chain joins TRBV6-5 to TRBJ1-2, with 9 nucleotides matching TRBD1. CDR1 and CDR2 (germline): MNHEY, SVGAGI. The CDR3 runs to 14 residues. The J segment lost 4 bases and the V segment lost 1 base, leaving 1 base of the junction unmatched. CDR3 protein: CASSYYRGPYGYTF. Here the CDR3 DNA reads TGTGCCAGCAGTTACTACAGGGGGCCCTATGGCTACACCTTC.

The V gene is TRBV2, the J gene TRBJ2-2, with TRBD2 matching 16 bases. Losses at the gene ends were 6 bases for V and 0 bases for J; bases not matched to a gene: 7. The CDR3 extends over 19 amino acids. Germline V gene lookup returns CDR1 SNHLY and CDR2 FYNNEI. The CDR3 bases are TGTGCCAGCAGGGGAACCGGGACTAGCGGGAGGGCGAACACCGGGGAGCTGTTTTTT. It specifies CASRGTGTSGRANTGELFF.

This clone was seen a handful of times. The same CDR3 arises from other DNA sequences in this sample as well. The CDR3 reads CSVGTPYEQYF. The CDR3 DNA sequence: TGCAGCGTTGGGACCCCCTACGAGCAGTACTTC. The rearrangement uses TRBV29-1 and TRBJ2-7, with D hard to call. V dropped 4 bases and J dropped 2 bases, with 6 bases sitting between them. There are 11 residues in the CDR3. Germline CDR1 reads SQVTM; CDR2 reads ANQGSEA.

This clone was recorded a few times. V usage is TRBV6-6 and J usage is TRBJ2-2; a weak D match, TRBD1 (6 bases). This CDR3 spans 15 amino acids. V lost 8 bases and J lost 2, with 15 bases in between. Germline V gives CDR1 MNHNY, CDR2 SVGAGI (reference sequence). CDR3 nucleotides: TGTGCCAGCTTCCGAGGGGGACCCAACACCGGGGAGCTGTTTTTT. Its translation is CASFRGGPNTGELFF.

V gene TRBV11-2 combines with J gene TRBJ2-3, with TRBD2 identical over 10 bases. Germline V gives CDR1 SGHAT, CDR2 FQNNGV. The junction had 8 bases not matched to a gene; V was cut back by 5 bases and J by 0 bases. The CDR3 has 17 residues. The CDR3 spells CASSRLSGRISTDTQYF. In nucleotides, the CDR3 is TGTGCCAGCAGCCGACTTAGCGGGAGGATAAGCACAGATACGCAGTATTTT.

The genes are TRBV5-1 and TRBJ1-3, with D possibly TRBD1 on 5 matching bases. Germline V gene lookup returns CDR1 SGHRS and CDR2 YFSETQ. The CDR3 covers 15 residues. Trimming stripped 0 bases from V and 4 bases from J, with 11 bases between. CDR3 region: CASSLEGKGGNTIYF. The CDR3 region has the DNA TGCGCCAGCAGCTTGGAGGGGAAAGGAGGAAACACCATATATTTT. Full variable domain (rest looked up from reference TRBV5-1 and TRBJ1-3): KAGVTQTPRYLIKTRGQQVTLSCSPISGHRSVSWYQQTPGQGLQFLFEYFSETQRNKGNFPGRFSGRQFSNSRSEMNVSTLELGDSALYLCASSLEGKGGNTIYFGEGSWLTVV.

The chain links TRBV11-2 to TRBJ2-3, with D unclear. This CDR3 is 13 amino acids long. V was trimmed by 2 bases and J by 2 bases, leaving 5 bases between them. Germline-derived CDR1 and CDR2 are SGHAT and FQNNGV. The CDR3 spells CASSLILTDTQYF. The DNA for the CDR3 is TGTGCCAGCAGCTTAATCCTCACAGATACGCAGTATTTT.

In its sample, this clone was seen a few times. This chain uses TRBV4-2 with TRBJ2-2, with D maybe TRBD2 (5 bases). Germline CDR1 and CDR2: LGHNA and YNFKEQ. The CDR3 is made up of 18 amino acids. Trimming shortened V by 3 bases and J by 5 bases, and 22 bases separated the two germline ends. CDR3 amino acids: CASSHHLGVATVTGELFF. DNA of the CDR3: TGTGCCAGCAGCCACCACCTCGGGGTAGCGACTGTTACCGGGGAGCTGTTTTTT.

This clone was observed at least ten times. V is TRBV9 and J is TRBJ1-1; perhaps TRBD1 as D (5 bases). Germline V gene lookup returns CDR1 SGDLS and CDR2 YYNGEE. The CDR3 length is 18 residues. The V gene lost 4 bases and the J gene lost 1 base, with 23 bases spanning the gap. The CDR3 DNA follows: TGTGCCAGCAGCCCTCCCTGGGTGACGGGAGGGGAGAACACTGAAGCTTTCTTT. This gives the protein CASSPPWVTGGENTEAFF.

The table lists this clone with a few counts. V gene TRBV30 combines with J gene TRBJ1-1; TRBD1 matches at 10 bases. There are 15 residues in the CDR3. The junction had 8 bases not matched to a gene; V was cut back by 4 bases and J by 3 bases. CDR1 and CDR2 (germline): GTSNPN, SVGIG (reference sequence). This chain's CDR3 is CAWNSLGQGDTEAFF. Written as DNA, the CDR3 is TGTGCCTGGAACTCACTAGGACAGGGGGACACTGAAGCTTTCTTT.

V and J are TRBV15 and TRBJ1-5, with 7 bases aligning to TRBD1. The junction had 11 bases not matched to a gene; V was cut back by 4 bases and J by 5 bases. The CDR3 loop spans 16 amino acids. Germline V gene data show CDR1 as LNHNV and CDR2 as YYDKDF (reference sequence). CDR3 in amino acids: CATSTARRTGDQPQHF. In DNA, the CDR3 is TGTGCCACCAGCACGGCAAGGAGAACAGGGGATCAGCCCCAGCATTTT.